This TCR beta chain was profiled in a study of siplizumab effects on memory and regulatory T cells (dated by TCRdb to about 2019). Background for the entire study: The study examined how the anti-CD2 antibody siplizumab affects alloreactive T-cell subsets in allogeneic mixed lymphocyte reactions built from human PBMCs.

The germline V gene (reference sequence) gives CDR1 as LNHDA and CDR2 as SQIVND. The CDR3 goes from the cysteine to the phenylalanine over 16 residues. The retained sequence is limited to the CDR3, 48 bases, with the frame set at the first base. Trimming removed 4 bases from V and 5 bases from J; the gene matches leave 13 bases unexplained. What the authors observed across the whole study: About 75-96% of proliferating CD4+ or CD8+ clones could not be given a naive or memory phenotype. Unstimulated naive T cells appeared more diverse than memory T cells, and naive cells seemed to contribute substantially to the alloresponse. Among mappable alloreactive CD4+ clones, an average Treg-derived fraction of around 71% was observed with siplizumab, compared with approximately 30% in control reactions. The cumulative frequency of alloreactive sequences traceable to unstimulated CD4+ memory T cells was significantly reduced by siplizumab. Sequences below about 10^-5 frequency were poorly captured, so only a minor fraction of alloreactive clones could be mapped to unstimulated subsets. No functional confirmation was obtained for the suppressive function of proliferating Tregs from siplizumab cultures.

TCRbeta CDR3 sequencing was performed on sorted unstimulated T cells and on proliferating T cells recovered from mixed lymphocyte reactions. Fresh whole blood from around 10 HLA-typed healthy donors was used as the source from which PBMCs were isolated. Points on this clone: Which antigen it targets is not known. No quality values exist for individual bases; no much larger clone is one base distant.

The library was obtained by the immunoSEQ multiplex PCR assay. Roughly 100,000 TCR templates per sample were assayed on the deep sequencing platform. Genomic DNA extracted from sorted T cells was the material used for TCRbeta CDR3 sequencing. Concerning the study's data processing: The R programming language was used for clonal analysis of the TCRbeta CDR3 data. Unstimulated samples were compared with post-reaction CFSE-low samples to define alloreactive CD4+ and CD8+ clones. Regulatory or non-regulatory origin was assigned to alloreactive CD4+ clones by matching of sequences to sorted unstimulated Treg and non-Treg repertoires. TCRdb obtained this table from immuneACCESS and retained in-frame rearrangements with V and J assigned. These tables miss some clones; where compared with another copy, unresolved V genes account for less than half of the shortfall, and the remainder is unexplained. V, J and clone size are taken as reported in that table, and D and trimming were inferred from the DNA itself. The sample contains about 98,000 clones, 92% of them found a single time. The top ten clones comprise about 1.1% of the sample.

The clonotype was recovered from a human donor in good health. Sequenced material: CD4+ T cells sorted from blood. This chain is built from TRBV19 and TRBJ2-5, with 7 junctional bases fitting TRBD2. The CDR3 region: CASSSTSAGVYETQYF. The nucleotides are TGTGCCAGTAGTAGCACTTCTGCGGGAGTTTATGAGACCCAGTACTTC.